This T cell receptor (beta chain) was recorded in a study of metastatic and nonmetastatic thyroid tumors. Study-level information: A comparison of repertoires was made across blood and tumor or nodule tissue from malignant and benign thyroid patients. Study-wide points: Benign nodules reportedly had significantly lower TCR beta diversity than malignant thyroid tumors in blood and tumor.

This clone was found many times. Its matching antigen is unknown. Germline V gene sequence: CDR1 SGHVS, CDR2 FQNEAQ. Losses at the gene ends were 4 bases for V and 3 bases for J; bases not matched to a gene: 5. The CDR3 loop spans 14 amino acids. Every patient underwent thyroid surgery untreated. Original data processing: A papillary thyroid cancer distant-metastasis classifier was built from CDR3 differences across clinicopathological groups. TCRdb recomputed clones from the PCR reads via MiXCR. The V and J calls come from TCRdb's annotation, not from the publication. The table shows tens of thousands of clones, with roughly 11% occurring only once.

V usage is TRBV7-8 and J usage is TRBJ1-1, with 7 bases that match TRBD1. Sample: blood. The TCR sequence derives from a female donor with papillary thyroid cancer or a benign thyroid nodule (not recorded which). Some clones in this sample may be carry-over from other donors' samples. CDR3 sequence reads: CASSWGTDYTEAFF. The CDR3 nucleotides are TGTGCCAGCAGCTGGGGGACAGACTACACTGAAGCTTTCTTT.